Each of the 5 T cell receptor beta chains below was sequenced from the same sample in a study of cytomegalovirus exposure and HLA in healthy donors. The PCR contained 60 Vbeta and 13 Jbeta primers. Using immunoSEQ multiplex PCR, the repertoire was profiled, and TCRdb retains in-frame clones only, with some absent. The sample has about 170,000 clones, around 76% seen once. The material sequenced was PBMCs. The source is a female donor in good health and CMV-seronegative.

The V call is TRBV10-3, the J call TRBJ2-7, with D perhaps matching TRBD1 (5 bases). Trimming removed 10 bases at V and 4 bases at J, with 17 bases between. The CDR3 consists of 13 residues. The germline V gene encodes CDR1 ENHRY and CDR2 SYGVKD. The CDR3 is CATNPGSEYEQYF. In DNA, the CDR3 is TGTGCCACCAACCCAGGGTCGGAATACGAGCAGTACTTC.

CDR3 in amino acids: CASSPPPGEGPRETQYF. The DNA for the CDR3 is TGTGCCAGCTCACCACCTCCGGGGGAGGGCCCTAGAGAGACCCAGTACTTC. J is TRBJ2-5 and V is TRBV18, with 7 bases aligning to TRBD2. The CDR3 has 17 residues. The V segment lost 0 bases and the J segment 4 bases; nucleotides outside the gene matches: 11. CDR1 is KGHSH, CDR2 LQKENI, per germline.

Here the CDR3 DNA reads TGTGCCAGCAGTGAATTTAAGGGGCTCGACACCGGGGAGCTGTTTTTT. Amino acids: CASSEFKGLDTGELFF. The J gene is TRBJ2-2, the V gene TRBV25-1, with D perhaps TRBD1 (5 bases). The CDR3 runs to 16 residues. Trimming took 1 base from V and 3 from J, leaving 12 bases between them. The germline V gene encodes CDR1 MGHDK and CDR2 SYGVNS.

J is TRBJ1-6 and V is TRBV27; 9 bases are a match to TRBD1. V shed 2 bases, J shed 9 bases, and the junction held 2 bases outside the gene matches. The CDR3 runs 14 residues. Germline loops: CDR1 MNHEY, CDR2 SMNVEV (reference sequence). This CDR3 reads CASSLDRGTSPLHF. The CDR3 DNA is TGTGCCAGCAGTTTAGACAGGGGGACTTCACCCCTCCACTTT.

This rearrangement joins TRBV4-1 to TRBJ1-5; a possible D gene is TRBD1 (5 bases). The CDR3 has 15 residues. V was shortened by 4 bases and J by 0 bases, with 10 bases between the two germline ends. Germline lookup yields CDR1 MGHRA and CDR2 YSYEKL. As DNA, the CDR3 is TGCGCCAGCAGCCTGGGGCGGGATAGCAATCAGCCCCAGCATTTT. It yields the protein CASSLGRDSNQPQHF.